This TCR beta chain originates from a study of cytomegalovirus exposure and HLA in healthy donors. Germline CDR1 and CDR2: MNHNS and SASEGT. The CDR3 totals 13 residues. The PCR used 60 Vbeta and 13 Jbeta primers. Repertoires were generated with immunoSEQ multiplex PCR, while TCRdb's copy carries only in-frame clones and drops some. The sample yields roughly 110,000 clones, roughly 73% seen once. Concerning this clone itself: Germline and junction disagree at one end, which may indicate a read error. The sample carries other DNA sequences with the same CDR3.

The sequencing input was PBMCs. V is TRBV6-1 and J is TRBJ1-4, with TRBD1 matching over 7 bases. The TCR originated in a man aged 30-40 years in good health and CMV-seronegative. CDR3 DNA sequence: TGTGCCAGCAGCAGACAGGGTAATGAAAAGCTGTTTTTT. This sequence encodes CASSRQGNEKLFF.